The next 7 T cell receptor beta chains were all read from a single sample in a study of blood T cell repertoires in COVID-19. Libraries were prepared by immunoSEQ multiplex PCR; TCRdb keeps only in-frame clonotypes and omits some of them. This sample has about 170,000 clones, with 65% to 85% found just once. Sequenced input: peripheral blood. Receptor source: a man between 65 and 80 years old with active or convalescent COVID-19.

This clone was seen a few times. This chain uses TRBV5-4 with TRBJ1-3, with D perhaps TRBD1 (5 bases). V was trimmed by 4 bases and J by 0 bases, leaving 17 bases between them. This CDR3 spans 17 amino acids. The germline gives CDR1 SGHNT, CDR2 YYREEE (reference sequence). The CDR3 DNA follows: TGTGCCAGCAGCCCGCTCGGCGGGGGGGGCTCTGGAAACACCATATATTTT. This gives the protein CASSPLGGGGSGNTIYF.

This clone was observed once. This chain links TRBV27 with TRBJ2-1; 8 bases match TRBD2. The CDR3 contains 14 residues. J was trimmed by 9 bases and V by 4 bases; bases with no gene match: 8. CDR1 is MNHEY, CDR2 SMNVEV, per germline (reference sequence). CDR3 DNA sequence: TGTGCCAGCAGTTACCAGCGGGAGCAGGGTGAGCAGTTCTTC. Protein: CASSYQREQGEQFF.

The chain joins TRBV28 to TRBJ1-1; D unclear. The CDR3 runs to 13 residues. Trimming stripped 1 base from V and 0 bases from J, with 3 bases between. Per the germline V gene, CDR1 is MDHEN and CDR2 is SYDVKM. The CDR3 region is CASSLFLNTEAFF. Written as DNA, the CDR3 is TGTGCCAGCAGTTTATTCTTGAACACTGAAGCTTTCTTT.

CDR3 nucleotides: TGTGCCAGCAGTTACCACGACACCTCTGAAGCTTTCTTT. Amino acid sequence: CASSYHDTSEAFF. This rearrangement joins TRBV6-2 or TRBV6-3 to TRBJ1-1; D is unresolved. This CDR3 has 13 residues. V gave up 2 bases and J gave up 6 bases, with 10 bases separating them. Germline V lookup: CDR1 MNHEY, CDR2 SVGEGT.

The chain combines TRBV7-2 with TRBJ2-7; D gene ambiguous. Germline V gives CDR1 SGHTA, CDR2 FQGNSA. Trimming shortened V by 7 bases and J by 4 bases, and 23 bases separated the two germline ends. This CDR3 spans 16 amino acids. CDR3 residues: CASKIGSQNQFYEQYF. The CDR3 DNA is TGTGCCAGCAAAATTGGCAGTCAGAACCAGTTTTACGAGCAGTACTTC.

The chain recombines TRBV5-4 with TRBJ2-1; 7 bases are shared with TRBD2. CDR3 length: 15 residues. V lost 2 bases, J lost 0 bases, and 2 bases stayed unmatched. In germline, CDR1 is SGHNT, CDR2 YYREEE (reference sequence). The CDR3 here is CASSFGGSSYNEQFF. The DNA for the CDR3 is TGTGCCAGCAGCTTCGGCGGGAGCTCCTACAATGAGCAGTTCTTC. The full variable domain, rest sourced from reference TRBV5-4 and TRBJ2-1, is ETGVTQSPTHLIKTRGQQVTLRCSSQSGHNTVSWYQQALGQGPQFIFQYYREEENGRGNFPPRFSGLQFPNYSSELNVNALELDDSALYLCASSFGGSSYNEQFFGPGTRLTVL.

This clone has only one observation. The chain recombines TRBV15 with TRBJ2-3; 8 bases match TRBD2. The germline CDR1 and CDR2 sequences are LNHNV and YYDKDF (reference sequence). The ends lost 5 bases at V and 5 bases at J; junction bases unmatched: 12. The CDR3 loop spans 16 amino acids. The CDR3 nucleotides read TGTGCCACCAGCGTCCCTCGGGGGGGATCCGAAGATACGCAGTATTTT. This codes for CATSVPRGGSEDTQYF. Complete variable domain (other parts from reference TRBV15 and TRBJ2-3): DAMVIQNPRYQVTQFGKPVTLSCSQTLNHNVMYWYQQKSSQAPKLLFHYYDKDFNNEADTPDNFQSRRPNTSFCFLDIRSPGLGDTAMYLCATSVPRGGSEDTQYFGPGTRLTVL.